The 19 T cell receptor beta chains below all came from one sample that was sequenced in a study of T cells in Graves' hyperthyroidism and ophthalmopathy. Amplified TCR beta CDR3 regions came from RNA transcripts. During a first-round RT-PCR of the TCR CDR3, the HTBI primer set was used. One entry per CDR3 protein results from TCRdb running MiXCR on the multiplex PCR reads. The repertoire has about 610,000 distinct CDR3 sequences, more than 15% of them found once; the top ten carry roughly 3.4%. Sequenced material: blood. Source of these receptors: a woman in her 40s with Graves' ophthalmopathy.

This clonotype appeared many times. This chain links TRBV7-9 with TRBJ1-3; 10 bases match TRBD1. Germline trimming cut 5 bases from V and 0 bases from J; bases unmatched to any gene: 1. Germline CDR1 and CDR2: SEHNR and FQNEAQ (reference sequence). This CDR3 is 15 amino acids long. In DNA form, the CDR3 reads TGTGCCAGCAGCCGACAGGGGGCCTCTGGAAACACCATATATTTT. Translation gives CASSRQGASGNTIYF.

J is TRBJ2-7 and V is TRBV27; D not resolved. Germline loops: CDR1 MNHEY, CDR2 SMNVEV (reference sequence). The CDR3 runs 14 residues. Trimming removed 3 bases at V and 4 bases at J, with 13 bases between. The chain's CDR3 is CASSFRVGFYEQYF. CDR3 DNA sequence: TGTGCCAGCAGTTTTCGGGTAGGCTTTTACGAGCAGTACTTC.

In this sample, this clonotype turned up a few times. The rearrangement links TRBV6-1 to TRBJ1-4, with unresolved D. Germline V CDR1 and CDR2: MNHNS, SASEGT. This CDR3 contains 14 residues. V lost 1 base, J lost 4 bases, and 7 bases lay in between. The CDR3, as DNA: TGTGCCAGCAGTGAAGGACTACATAATGAAAAACTGTTTTTT. Translation: CASSEGLHNEKLFF.

J is TRBJ1-5 and V is TRBV20-1; maybe TRBD1 (6 bases). CDR1 is DFQATT, CDR2 SNEGSKA, per germline (reference sequence). The CDR3 has 12 residues. V gave up 4 bases and J gave up 5 bases, with 9 bases separating them. The CDR3, as DNA: TGCAGTGCTAAACAGGGAGATCAGCCCCAGCATTTT. Its translation: CSAKQGDQPQHF.

This clonotype was picked up many times. The J gene is TRBJ1-1, the V gene TRBV18; D possibly corresponds to TRBD1 (6 bases). This CDR3 is built from 14 residues. Looked up from germline, CDR1 is KGHSH and CDR2 is LQKENI. Trimming pared 4 bases from V and 5 bases from J, leaving 14 bases between. The CDR3 reads CASSLSGELTEAFF. As DNA, the CDR3 is TGTGCCAGCTCACTCTCAGGGGAGTTAACTGAAGCTTTCTTT.

The gene calls are TRBV20-1 and TRBJ2-7, with a tentative D call TRBD2 (6 bases). V was pared by 7 bases and J by 4 bases, with 11 bases between. CDR3 length equals 11 residues. Looked up from germline, CDR1 is DFQATT and CDR2 is SNEGSKA (reference sequence). CDR3 DNA sequence: TGCAGTGTATTAGCGGAATACGAGCAGTACTTC. Amino acids: CSVLAEYEQYF.

In this sample, this clonotype turned up many times. This chain joins TRBV20-1 and TRBJ2-3, with TRBD2 matching 7 bases. CDR3 length equals 15 residues. Germline CDR1 DFQATT, CDR2 SNEGSKA (reference sequence). The V and J ends lost 1 base and 0 bases, in that order; junction bases with no gene match: 4. Written as DNA, the CDR3 is TGCAGTGCTAGAGGGGGGGGAATTAGCACAGATACGCAGTATTTT. Its protein product is CSARGGGISTDTQYF.

This clonotype was observed a handful of times. V usage is TRBV4-1 and J usage is TRBJ2-7, with D possibly matching TRBD2 (5 bases). This CDR3 region has 14 residues. Deletions cut 0 bases from V and 0 bases from J, with 6 bases between. The germline gives CDR1 MGHRA, CDR2 YSYEKL. The CDR3 reads CASSQEDFSYEQYF. CDR3 bases: TGCGCCAGCAGCCAAGAGGACTTCTCCTACGAGCAGTACTTC.

The chain has TRBV10-3 and TRBJ1-3, with D unclear. CDR1 and CDR2 from the germline V gene are ENHRY and SYGVKD. V was clipped by 8 bases and J by 0 bases, with 8 bases between them. The CDR3 totals 13 residues. CDR3 nucleotide sequence: TGTGCCATCCAGTTCACCTCTGGAAACACCATATATTTT. Its protein is CAIQFTSGNTIYF.

This clonotype was observed a few times. The chain uses TRBV2 and TRBJ2-5; no clear D gene. V lost 5 bases to trimming and J lost 6 bases, with 7 bases between them. Germline CDR1 is SNHLY and CDR2 is FYNNEI. The CDR3 is 11 residues long. The CDR3 sequence is CASSYGQTQYF. CDR3 coding DNA: TGTGCCAGCAGTTACGGGCAGACCCAGTACTTC.

This clonotype has a count of ten or more. The chain is built from TRBV12-3 or TRBV12-4 and TRBJ1-2, with 10 bases aligning to TRBD1. The V segment lost 5 bases and the J segment 7 bases; nucleotides outside the gene matches: 4. The CDR3 runs to 13 residues. The CDR3 sequence is CASSIRDRGGYTF. Here the CDR3 DNA reads TGTGCCAGCAGTATCCGGGACAGGGGTGGCTACACCTTC.

This clonotype was detected many times. J is TRBJ2-3 and V is TRBV12-3 or TRBV12-4; 11 bases are shared with TRBD2. V was pared by 1 base and J by 6 bases, with 6 bases of the junction left unmatched. The CDR3 has 16 amino acids. The CDR3: CASSLGSGGASDTQYF. CDR3 nucleotide sequence: TGTGCCAGCAGTTTAGGTAGCGGGGGGGCGTCTGATACGCAGTATTTT.

The rearrangement joins TRBV7-9 to TRBJ2-1; a weak D match, TRBD1 (6 bases). CDR3 length equals 14 residues. Trimming shortened V by 10 bases and J by 3 bases, and 16 bases separated the two germline ends. Germline-derived CDR1 and CDR2 are SEHNR and FQNEAQ (reference sequence). CDR3 loop: CATERQENYNEQFF. The CDR3 nucleotides are TGTGCCACTGAAAGACAGGAAAACTACAATGAGCAGTTCTTC.

This sequence joins TRBV9 and TRBJ2-3; D call uncertain. The germline V gene encodes CDR1 SGDLS and CDR2 YYNGEE. This CDR3 has 14 amino acids. V dropped 3 bases and J dropped 6 bases, with 14 bases sitting between them. As DNA, the CDR3 is TGTGCCAGCAGCGGAGGATCGGCCTGGGATACGCAGTATTTT. This sequence encodes CASSGGSAWDTQYF. Variable domain in full (rest from reference TRBV9 and TRBJ2-3): DSGVTQTPKHLITATGQRVTLRCSPRSGDLSVYWYQQSLDQGLQFLIQYYNGEERAKGNILERFSAQQFPDLHSELNLSSLELGDSALYFCASSGGSAWDTQYFGPGTRLTVL.

This clonotype was observed a few times. This chain joins TRBV29-1 and TRBJ1-1; 9 bases line up with TRBD1. Germline V gives CDR1 SQVTM, CDR2 ANQGSEA. The J segment lost 3 bases and the V segment lost 7 bases, leaving 9 bases of the junction unmatched. The CDR3 covers 14 residues. CDR3 residues: CSAKGTGSYTEAFF. CDR3 nucleotides: TGCAGCGCCAAAGGGACAGGGTCGTACACTGAAGCTTTCTTT.

This clonotype has a handful of counts. The DNA for the CDR3 is TGTGCCAGCAGCTTAGCGGCCATCCAAGAGACCCAGTACTTC. Protein sequence: CASSLAAIQETQYF. The rearrangement joins TRBV7-9 to TRBJ2-5; D is uncertain. The CDR3 has 14 residues. Germline V gene data show CDR1 as SEHNR and CDR2 as FQNEAQ (reference sequence). Trimming left V 0 bases short and J 1 base short, with 6 bases between.

This clonotype was seen ten or more times. The chain has TRBV20-1 and TRBJ2-1, with D perhaps given as TRBD1 or TRBD2 (5 bases each). The germline V and J ends were trimmed by 1 base and 0 bases, with 10 bases remaining between them. The CDR3 contains 15 residues. Germline V gene sequence: CDR1 DFQATT, CDR2 SNEGSKA (reference sequence). CDR3 nucleotides: TGCAGTGCTAGAGGGGACCGAAGCTCCTACAATGAGCAGTTCTTC. It translates to CSARGDRSSYNEQFF.

Many counts were recorded for this clonotype. The chain combines TRBV12-3 or TRBV12-4 with TRBJ1-1; D ambiguous. The CDR3 has 13 amino acids. Trimming shortened V by 5 bases and J by 5 bases, and 12 bases separated the two germline ends. CDR3 in amino acids: CASSRYGKTEAFF. CDR3 sequence (DNA): TGTGCCAGCAGTCGCTATGGGAAGACTGAAGCTTTCTTT.

This clonotype was detected many times. The rearrangement links TRBV7-8 to TRBJ2-4, with TRBD1 as a possible D gene (6 bases). CDR1 and CDR2 (germline): SGHVS, FQNEAQ. This CDR3 contains 17 residues. V was pared by 0 bases and J by 0 bases, with 12 bases between. CDR3 coding DNA: TGTGCCAGCAGCTTAGCGAGGTTGGGGGCAGCCAAAAACATTCAGTACTTC. Its protein product is CASSLARLGAAKNIQYF.